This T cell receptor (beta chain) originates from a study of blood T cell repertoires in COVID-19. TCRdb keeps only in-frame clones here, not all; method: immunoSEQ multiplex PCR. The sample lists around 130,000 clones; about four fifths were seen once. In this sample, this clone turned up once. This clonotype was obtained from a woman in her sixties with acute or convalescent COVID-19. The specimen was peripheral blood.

CDR3 bases: TGTGCCAGCAGTTTATTGGGCGCTACAGGGGAGGACTACTACGAGCAGTACTTC. It is translated as CASSLLGATGEDYYEQYF. The chain combines TRBV27 with TRBJ2-7, with D possibly being TRBD1 (7 bases). Trimming stripped 1 base from V and 3 bases from J, with 22 bases between. Germline values: CDR1 MNHEY, CDR2 SMNVEV (reference sequence). CDR3 size: 18 residues.